Below are 29 T cell receptor beta chains sequenced from a single sample in a study of OX40 agonist ivuxolimab in advanced cancers. Produced via immunoSEQ multiplex PCR; TCRdb's table is partial and in-frame only. The table lists 60,000 to 80,000 clones, about 79% of them singletons. Sequenced material: CD4+ or CD8+ T cells sorted from blood, taken in a trial of the OX40 agonist ivuxolimab. Receptors were obtained from an adult with an advanced solid tumor such as melanoma, head and neck, liver or kidney cancer.

The chain combines TRBV30 with TRBJ1-5; D is unclear. V was cut by 0 bases and J by 7 bases, with 10 bases left in between. This CDR3 is 13 amino acids long. Germline V gene lookup returns CDR1 GTSNPN and CDR2 SVGIG (reference sequence). The CDR3 here is CAWSVNPYQPQHF. CDR3 bases: TGTGCCTGGAGTGTCAACCCATACCAGCCCCAGCATTTT.

The chain links TRBV7-2 to TRBJ2-1; 14 nucleotides line up with TRBD2. This CDR3 is 15 amino acids long. The trim removed 5 bases at V and 7 bases at J, leaving 4 bases unmatched. Germline V gene lookup returns CDR1 SGHTA and CDR2 FQGNSA. CDR3 region: CASSPRTSGRNEQFF. DNA for the CDR3: TGTGCCAGCAGCCCCCGGACTAGCGGGAGGAATGAGCAGTTCTTC.

The V call is TRBV5-1, the J call TRBJ2-5; no reliable D call. The J call may be faulty, since TRBJ2-7 better matches the DNA end. This CDR3 spans 15 amino acids. Germline assignment: CDR1 SGHRS and CDR2 YFSETQ. In nucleotides, the CDR3 is TGCGCCAGCAGCTTGGCCATTGGACGGCGATACGAGCAGTACTTC. Protein sequence: CASSLAIGRRYEQYF.

The CDR3 DNA follows: TGCGCCAGCAGCTTGGGACACAGCACAGATACGCAGTATTTT. It encodes CASSLGHSTDTQYF. The chain is built from TRBV5-1 and TRBJ2-3; D call uncertain. The CDR3 consists of 14 residues. The germline CDR1 and CDR2 sequences are SGHRS and YFSETQ. V lost 0 bases to trimming and J lost 0 bases, with 5 bases between them.

This chain connects TRBV16 to TRBJ2-5; perhaps TRBD1 as D (5 bases). The V and J ends lost 0 bases and 4 bases respectively, with 12 bases between them. The CDR3 totals 15 residues. Germline CDR1 and CDR2: KGHSY and FQNENV. The CDR3 spells CASSQSRSQGETQYF. Written as DNA, the CDR3 is TGTGCCAGCAGCCAATCAAGGAGTCAGGGAGAGACCCAGTACTTC.

V and J are TRBV2 and TRBJ1-1, with D perhaps TRBD1 (5 bases). This CDR3 region has 14 residues. Trimming left V 6 bases short and J 1 base short, with 12 bases between. Germline-derived CDR1 and CDR2 are SNHLY and FYNNEI. The CDR3 DNA follows: TGTGCCAGCAGCATAGACGGGGGGAACACTGAAGCTTTCTTT. Its translation is CASSIDGGNTEAFF. Full variable domain (outside the CDR3, taken from reference TRBV2 and TRBJ1-1): EPEVTQTPSHQVTQMGQEVILRCVPISNHLYFYWYRQILGQKVEFLVSFYNNEISEKSEIFDDQFSVERPDGSNFTLKIRSTKLEDSAMYFCASSIDGGNTEAFFGQGTRLTVV.

This chain links TRBV10-2 with TRBJ2-7; TRBD1 agrees at 7 bases. Germline loops: CDR1 WSHSY, CDR2 SAAADI. J gave up 7 bases and V 0 bases, and 9 bases lay outside the gene matches. The CDR3 has 15 amino acids. The CDR3 coding sequence is TGCGCCAGCAGTGAGTCGTTCGAGAGGGGGCAAGAGCAGTACTTC. Protein sequence: CASSESFERGQEQYF.

The chain employs TRBV14 and TRBJ2-2, with 8 bases lining up with TRBD1. CDR1 is SGHDN and CDR2 is FVKESK in the germline V gene. This CDR3 is 16 amino acids long. The junction had 3 bases not matched to a gene; V was cut back by 3 bases and J by 0 bases. Here the CDR3 DNA reads TGTGCCAGCAGCCAGTGGACAGGGTCGAACACCGGGGAGCTGTTTTTT. Protein: CASSQWTGSNTGELFF. The full variable domain, rest sourced from reference TRBV14 and TRBJ2-2, is EAGVTQFPSHSVIEKGQTVTLRCDPISGHDNLYWYRRVMGKEIKFLLHFVKESKQDESGMPNNRFLAERTGGTYSTLKVQPAELEDSGVYFCASSQWTGSNTGELFFGEGSRLTVL.

The chain uses TRBV7-2 and TRBJ2-7; D is unresolved. Trimming shortened V by 2 bases and J by 0 bases, and 11 bases separated the two germline ends. From germline, CDR1 is SGHTA and CDR2 FQGNSA. The CDR3 sequence is 15 residues long. The CDR3 protein is CASSLMFVGSYEQYF. For the CDR3, the DNA is TGTGCCAGCAGCTTAATGTTCGTAGGCTCCTACGAGCAGTACTTC.

The chain has TRBV5-6 and TRBJ2-2, with 9 bases fitting TRBD1. Germline values: CDR1 SGHDT, CDR2 YYEEEE. J lost 6 bases, V lost 2 bases, and 2 bases had no gene match. This CDR3 is built from 14 residues. This CDR3 reads CASSLTGGSGELFF. The CDR3, as DNA: TGTGCCAGCAGCTTAACAGGGGGCTCCGGGGAGCTGTTTTTT.

The chain carries TRBV5-5 and TRBJ1-3; a weak D match, TRBD1 (5 bases). Trimming removed 4 bases at V and 0 bases at J, with 14 bases between. Per the germline V gene, CDR1 is SGHKS and CDR2 is YYEKEE (reference sequence). CDR3 size: 16 residues. The CDR3 loop is CASSTDTLTSGNTIYF. In DNA, the CDR3 is TGTGCCAGCAGCACGGACACCTTAACCTCTGGAAACACCATATATTTT. The full variable domain, in which reference TRBV5-5 and TRBJ1-3 provide the parts outside the CDR3, is DAGVTQSPTHLIKTRGQQVTLRCSPISGHKSVSWYQQVLGQGPQFIFQYYEKEERGRGNFPDRFSARQFPNYSSELNVNALLLGDSALYLCASSTDTLTSGNTIYFGEGSWLTVV.

This clone has only a few counts. The CDR3 DNA reads as TGTGCCAGCAGCTCATTTCGGGGCGAGCAGTACTTC. This sequence encodes CASSSFRGEQYF. The J gene is TRBJ2-7, the V gene TRBV7-2; D may be TRBD2 (5 bases). The CDR3 loop spans 12 amino acids. Trimming stripped 4 bases from V and 6 bases from J, with 10 bases between. Per germline, CDR1 SGHTA and CDR2 FQGNSA.

The chain has TRBV7-8 and TRBJ1-5, with D uncertain. V was cut by 2 bases and J by 0 bases, with 2 bases left in between. The CDR3 covers 13 residues. Germline-derived CDR1 and CDR2 are SGHVS and FQNEAQ. CDR3 DNA sequence: TGTGCCAGCAGCTTACATAGCAATCAGCCCCAGCATTTT. Protein: CASSLHSNQPQHF. Complete variable domain (other parts from reference TRBV7-8 and TRBJ1-5): GAGVSQSPRYKVAKRGQDVALRCDPISGHVSLFWYQQALGQGPEFLTYFQNEAQLDKSGLPSDRFFAERPEGSVSTLKIQRTQQEDSAVYLCASSLHSNQPQHFGDGTRLSIL.

This sequence joins TRBV9 and TRBJ2-7; D may correspond to TRBD1 or TRBD2 (7 bases each). Looked up from germline, CDR1 is SGDLS and CDR2 is YYNGEE. The CDR3 runs 15 residues. V dropped 0 bases and J dropped 3 bases, with 13 bases sitting between them. CDR3 nucleotides: TGTGCCAGCAGCGTAGCAGGGGGAGGGGGCTACGAGCAGTACTTC. This translates into CASSVAGGGGYEQYF.

The rearrangement joins TRBV4-1 to TRBJ1-2, with 8 bases matching TRBD1. The junction had 22 bases not matched to a gene; V was cut back by 6 bases and J by 4 bases. Germline loops: CDR1 MGHRA, CDR2 YSYEKL. The CDR3 loop spans 19 amino acids. The CDR3, as DNA: TGCGCCAGCAGTCCCTTAGTTGGCAGGGGGCGTAAGTTCGGCTATGGCTACACCTTC. Protein: CASSPLVGRGRKFGYGYTF.

The gene calls are TRBV25-1 and TRBJ2-5; D is unclear. The CDR3 has 17 residues. CDR1 and CDR2 (germline): MGHDK, SYGVNS. V lost 2 bases and J lost 4, with 20 bases in between. The CDR3 sequence is CASSEAMGMGSGETQYF. In nucleotides, the CDR3 is TGTGCCAGCAGTGAAGCGATGGGAATGGGATCAGGAGAGACCCAGTACTTC.

V usage is TRBV5-1 and J usage is TRBJ1-2, with no clear D. The germline gives CDR1 SGHRS, CDR2 YFSETQ. The V gene lost 4 bases and the J gene lost 2 bases, with 12 bases spanning the gap. The CDR3 loop spans 14 amino acids. In nucleotides, the CDR3 is TGCGCCAGCAGCCCACGTTTGGGGAACTATGGCTACACCTTC. This codes for CASSPRLGNYGYTF. The full variable domain, in which reference TRBV5-1 and TRBJ1-2 provide the parts outside the CDR3, is KAGVTQTPRYLIKTRGQQVTLSCSPISGHRSVSWYQQTPGQGLQFLFEYFSETQRNKGNFPGRFSGRQFSNSRSEMNVSTLELGDSALYLCASSPRLGNYGYTFGSGTRLTVV.

The V gene is TRBV5-1, the J gene TRBJ1-2, with 7 nucleotides matching TRBD1. CDR3 length: 17 residues. J lost 0 bases, V lost 2 bases, and 10 bases had no gene match. Germline V gives CDR1 SGHRS, CDR2 YFSETQ. Here the CDR3 DNA reads TGCGCCAGCAGCTTATATAGGGGGACAGTTTCTAACTATGGCTACACCTTC. Protein sequence: CASSLYRGTVSNYGYTF.

The chain recombines TRBV21-1 with TRBJ1-5; TRBD1 reflects the table's D call only, with no check against the DNA. TRBV21-1 is described as a pseudogene. There are 16 residues in the CDR3. CDR3 region: CASSKVGDRDSQPQHF. The CDR3 DNA follows: TGTGCCAGCAGCAAAGTTGGAGACAGAGATAGTCAGCCCCAGCATTTT.

The chain employs TRBV18 and TRBJ2-7, with 8 bases that match TRBD2. V gave up 3 bases and J gave up 0 bases; unmatched junction bases: 1. CDR3 size: 14 residues. Germline V gene lookup returns CDR1 KGHSH and CDR2 LQKENI. The CDR3 nucleotides are TGTGCCAGCTCACCGACTAGCGACTCCTACGAGCAGTACTTC. This translates into CASSPTSDSYEQYF.

The CDR3 is CASSPGLAGVNTQYF. The CDR3 bases are TGTGCCAGCAGCCCGGGACTAGCGGGAGTGAATACGCAGTATTTT. The chain has TRBV7-2 and TRBJ2-3; 14 bases match TRBD2. This CDR3 is 15 amino acids long. Germline CDR1 SGHTA, CDR2 FQGNSA. J gave up 7 bases and V 5 bases, and 5 bases lay outside the gene matches.

The chain is built from TRBV4-2 and TRBJ1-5; 7 bases are a match to TRBD1. This CDR3 has 16 amino acids. Unmatched junction bases numbered 6, after V lost 4 bases and J lost 0 bases. In germline, CDR1 is LGHNA, CDR2 YNFKEQ. CDR3 loop: CASSLGQADSNQPQHF. Written as DNA, the CDR3 is TGTGCCAGCAGCCTCGGACAGGCAGATAGCAATCAGCCCCAGCATTTT.

The sample holds a few counts of this clone. The chain couples TRBV30 to TRBJ1-5; 10 positions match TRBD1. This CDR3 has 14 residues. The V segment lost 2 bases and the J segment 6 bases; nucleotides outside the gene matches: 4. Germline values: CDR1 GTSNPN, CDR2 SVGIG (reference sequence). CDR3 amino acids: CAWSRGTGVQPQHF. CDR3 nucleotide sequence: TGTGCCTGGAGTCGTGGGACAGGGGTTCAGCCCCAGCATTTT.

CDR3 coding DNA: TGTGCCAGCAGCGTGGGACAGGAGGCGAGTACCCAGTACTTC. Its protein is CASSVGQEASTQYF. This rearrangement joins TRBV9 to TRBJ2-5; 8 bases fit TRBD1. The CDR3 consists of 14 residues. Germline lookup yields CDR1 SGDLS and CDR2 YYNGEE. J lost 8 bases, V lost 2 bases, and 8 bases had no gene match.

This chain joins TRBV7-8 and TRBJ2-7; D possibly corresponds to TRBD2 (6 bases). V was shortened by 6 bases and J by 4 bases, with 19 bases between the two germline ends. Germline assignment: CDR1 SGHVS and CDR2 FQNEAQ. CDR3 size: 15 residues. CDR3 DNA: TGTGCCAGCAGGCCGATTGGGGGGAATAGTTACGAGCAGTACTTC. This translates into CASRPIGGNSYEQYF.

The chain couples TRBV6-6 to TRBJ2-7; weak D call: TRBD1 (5 bases). The CDR3 runs to 11 residues. V was pared by 2 bases and J by 12 bases, with 11 bases between. The germline V gene encodes CDR1 MNHNY and CDR2 SVGAGI (reference sequence). CDR3 in amino acids: CASSYNSGLYF. The DNA for the CDR3 is TGTGCCAGCAGTTACAATTCAGGGCTGTACTTC.

This chain links TRBV29-1 with TRBJ2-2, with 8 nucleotides matching TRBD2. V was pared by 6 bases and J by 6 bases, with 6 bases of the junction left unmatched. The germline gives CDR1 SQVTM, CDR2 ANQGSEA. The CDR3 runs to 13 residues. Written as DNA, the CDR3 is TGCAGCGTAGCGGGAGTGGGGGCCGGGGAGCTGTTTTTT. Translation: CSVAGVGAGELFF.

This clone showed up just a few times. The chain links TRBV19 to TRBJ1-2; possible D gene TRBD1, 5 bases. This CDR3 comprises 15 residues. Germline V gives CDR1 LNHDA, CDR2 SQIVND (reference sequence). Trimming left V 5 bases short and J 0 bases short, with 13 bases between. The CDR3 loop is CASSVTGPPNYGYTF. The CDR3, as DNA: TGTGCCAGTAGTGTAACGGGGCCTCCTAACTATGGCTACACCTTC.

This chain uses TRBV7-9 with TRBJ1-2; unclear D gene. CDR1 SEHNR and CDR2 FQNEAQ come from the germline V gene (reference sequence). The V and J ends lost 2 bases and 6 bases respectively, with 10 bases between them. This CDR3 spans 13 amino acids. CDR3 sequence reads: CASSLIVGDGYTF. Written as DNA, the CDR3 is TGTGCCAGCAGCTTAATCGTTGGGGATGGCTACACCTTC. Full variable domain (remainder filled in from reference TRBV7-9 and TRBJ1-2): DTGVSQNPRHKITKRGQNVTFRCDPISEHNRLYWYRQTLGQGPEFLTYFQNEAQLEKSRLLSDRFSAERPKGSFSTLEIQRTEQGDSAMYLCASSLIVGDGYTFGSGTRLTVV.